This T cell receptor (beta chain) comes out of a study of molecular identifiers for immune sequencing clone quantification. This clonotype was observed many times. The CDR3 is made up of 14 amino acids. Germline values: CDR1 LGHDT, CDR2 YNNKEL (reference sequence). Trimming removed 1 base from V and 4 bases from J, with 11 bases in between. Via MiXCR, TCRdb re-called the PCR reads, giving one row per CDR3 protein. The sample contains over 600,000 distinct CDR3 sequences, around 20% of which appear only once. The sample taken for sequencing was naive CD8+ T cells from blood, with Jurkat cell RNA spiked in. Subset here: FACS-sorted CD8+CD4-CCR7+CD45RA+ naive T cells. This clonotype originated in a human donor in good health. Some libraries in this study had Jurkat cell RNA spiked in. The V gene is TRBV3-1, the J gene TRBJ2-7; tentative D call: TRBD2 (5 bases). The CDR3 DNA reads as TGTGCCAGCAGCCAAGCGGGGTTCGGGTACGAGCAGTACTTC. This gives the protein CASSQAGFGYEQYF.